This TCR beta chain was sequenced in a study of T cell changes during pregnancy in multiple sclerosis. V lost 4 bases and J lost 0, with 9 bases in between. CDR3 length: 15 residues. CDR1 and CDR2 (germline): SNHLY, FYNNEI. Generated by immunoSEQ multiplex PCR, the TCRdb table keeps only in-frame clones and is missing some. The sample has about 44,000 clones, 75% to 95% seen once. The sequence came from a female donor with multiple sclerosis, enrolled in a pregnancy study. This rearrangement joins TRBV2 to TRBJ1-4; D is undetermined. The sequencing here drew on CD4+ T cells from peripheral blood mononuclear cells, taken before pregnancy. CDR3 bases: TGTGCCAGCAGTGGGAGCCGTGCAACTAATGAAAAACTGTTTTTT. It is translated as CASSGSRATNEKLFF.